Below are 5 T cell receptor beta chains sequenced from a single sample in a study of kidney transplant recipient with SARS-CoV-2 infection. TCRdb passed the reads through MiXCR, listing each CDR3 protein once. The sample has some 220,000 distinct CDR3 sequences; more than 25% are singletons. Source: a blood sample, taken at baseline and on roughly day 110 from a kidney transplant recipient. The receptors were gathered from a male patient aged 30 to 39 who had COVID-19 and was a kidney transplant recipient. The T cells may partly be graft donor cells.

As for this clonotype: One base away lies a much larger clone, so this may be a sequencing read error. This chain joins TRBV30 and TRBJ2-4; either TRBD1 or TRBD2 may fit D (5 bases each). The J call is uncertain, as TRBJ2-7 better fits the DNA end. Germline V gene sequence: CDR1 GTSNPN, CDR2 SVGIG (reference sequence). The CDR3 is 16 amino acids. The CDR3 DNA follows: TGTGCCCGGAGTTTCCACCCCTCCAGCAGGGCGGGCGAGCAGTACTTC. Translating it yields CARSFHPSSRAGEQYF.

This clonotype was seen only once. This probably arose from a read error, given a far larger clone one base away. The rearrangement uses TRBV3-1 and TRBJ2-3; no clear D gene. The closer fit of TRBJ2-5 to the DNA end suggests the J call may be wrong. The CDR3 covers 17 residues. Germline V lookup: CDR1 LGHDT, CDR2 YNNKEL (reference sequence). CDR3 coding DNA: TGTGCCGGCAGCAGAACTCTTCCCATTTCTTTCTCTGAGACCCAGTACTTC. This encodes CAGSRTLPISFSETQYF.

Points on this clonotype: A much larger clone lies a single base off, so this may be a read error. This chain uses TRBV7-6 with TRBJ2-7, with 10 positions matching TRBD2. This CDR3 has 16 residues. Germline CDR1 and CDR2: SGHVS and FNYEAQ. The DNA of the CDR3 is TGTACCAGCAGCTTCCCTAGCGGGGGACTGTCCTACGAGCAGTACTTC. This translates into CTSSFPSGGLSYEQYF.

On this clonotype itself: This could be a read error, since a much larger clone is one nucleotide away. The chain links TRBV6-5 to TRBJ2-7; D gene unclear. The CDR3 covers 12 residues. Germline V gene lookup returns CDR1 MNHEY and CDR2 SVGAGI. In DNA, the CDR3 is TGTGCCAGCATTTACGGCCTCTACGAGCAGTACTTC. Its protein is CASIYGLYEQYF.

In the case of this clonotype: This clone may be a read error of a much larger clone one base away. The V call is TRBV12-5, the J call TRBJ1-2, with D possibly being TRBD1 (5 bases). The CDR3 consists of 17 residues. CDR1 LGHNT and CDR2 FRNRAP come from the germline V gene. V was pared by 8 bases and J by 4 bases, with 26 bases between. The CDR3 coding sequence is TGTGCTAGTCGTCTCCATATTTTGCAGGGAAAGACCTATGGCTACACCTTC. Its protein is CASRLHILQGKTYGYTF.